A selection of T cell receptor beta chains follows, all from one sample in a study of shared clonotypes between healthy human individuals. Generated by immunoSEQ multiplex PCR, the TCRdb table keeps only in-frame clones and is missing some. This table has about 2.4 million clones, 90% to 95% appearing once. The sample consisted of naive CD4+ T cells sorted from blood. Every receptor here comes from a man aged 18 to 35 in good health. The CDR3 runs from the conserved cysteine through the conserved F or W. The D gene is left open where the match is weak. Clone size, where shown, is once, few, many, or a class for clones that have expanded.

clone_size j_call d_call v_call cdr3_aa cdr3_nt
NA TRBJ1-4 TRBD1 TRBV9 CASSATDRLNEKLFF TGTGCCAGCAGCGCAACGGACAGGCTTAATGAAAAACTGTTTTTT
NA TRBJ1-6 NA TRBV7-6 CASSPRSYLGNSPLHF TGTGCCAGCAGCCCTCGATCCTACCTCGGGAATTCACCCCTCCACTTT
few TRBJ1-1 NA TRBV18 CASSPEIGTEAFF TGTGCCAGCTCACCGGAAATTGGGACTGAAGCTTTCTTT
NA TRBJ1-1 NA TRBV5-1 CASSLAGHSNTEAFF TGCGCCAGCAGCTTGGCGGGACACTCGAACACTGAAGCTTTCTTT
NA TRBJ1-3 TRBD1 TRBV5-1 CASSSGTGAGNTIYF TGCGCCAGCAGCTCCGGGACAGGGGCTGGAAACACCATATATTTT
NA TRBJ2-2 NA TRBV19 CASNNGYTGELFF TGTGCCAGTAATAACGGGTACACCGGGGAGCTGTTTTTT
NA TRBJ2-6 TRBD1 TRBV15 CATMTGGAGANVLTF TGTGCCACCATGACAGGGGGTGCGGGGGCCAACGTCCTGACTTTC
NA TRBJ1-2 NA TRBV9 CASSVDPGYTF TGTGCCAGCAGCGTAGATCCCGGCTACACCTTC
NA TRBJ1-4 NA TRBV25-1 CASSFSDNKLFF TGTGCCAGCAGTTTTTCGGACAATAAACTGTTTTTT
once TRBJ1-5 NA TRBV5-8 CASTRVVGFNQPQHF TGTGCCAGCACTAGGGTAGTTGGTTTCAATCAGCCCCAGCATTTT
NA TRBJ1-1 TRBD1 TRBV27 CASSIQQTGGTEAFF TGTGCCAGCAGTATCCAACAAACAGGGGGCACTGAAGCTTTCTTT
NA TRBJ1-3 TRBD1 TRBV7-6 CASSLGTGSSGNTIYF TGTGCCAGCAGCTTAGGGACAGGGAGCTCTGGAAACACCATATATTTT
NA TRBJ2-2 NA TRBV11-3 CASSSGGERTGELFF TGTGCCAGCAGCTCCGGGGGTGAAAGGACCGGGGAGCTGTTTTTT
once TRBJ1-2 NA TRBV7-9 CASSFGGSDYGYTF TGTGCCAGCAGCTTCGGGGGGTCTGACTATGGCTACACCTTC
few TRBJ2-7 TRBD2 TRBV19 CASSHPGGGYEQYF TGTGCCAGTAGTCACCCGGGAGGGGGCTACGAGCAGTACTTC
NA TRBJ2-7 NA TRBV14 CASSPPGRRYEQYF TGTGCCAGCAGCCCCCCGGGACGGCGATACGAGCAGTACTTC
NA TRBJ1-6 NA TRBV4-1 CASSQEDRMNSPLHF TGCGCCAGCAGCCAAGAAGACAGAATGAATTCACCCCTCCACTTT
once TRBJ2-7 NA TRBV30 CAWSVGSNSYEQYF TGTGCCTGGAGTGTAGGCAGCAACTCCTACGAGCAGTACTTC
NA TRBJ1-2 NA TRBV25-1 CASSENGGSGYTF TGTGCCAGCAGTGAAAACGGTGGCAGTGGCTACACCTTC
NA TRBJ2-1 TRBD2 TRBV2 CASRDLAGGRSEQFF TGTGCCAGCAGAGATCTAGCGGGGGGGCGAAGTGAGCAGTTCTTC
NA TRBJ1-1 NA TRBV7-3 CASSLLPNTEAFF TGTGCCAGCAGCTTACTACCGAACACTGAAGCTTTCTTT
NA TRBJ2-3 TRBD2 TRBV28 CASRSGGHRTDTQYF TGTGCCAGCAGGAGCGGGGGACACCGCACAGATACGCAGTATTTT
NA TRBJ2-7 NA TRBV18 CASSGSAARPYEQYF TGTGCCAGCTCCGGTTCGGCTGCCCGCCCCTACGAGCAGTACTTC
NA TRBJ1-4 NA TRBV28 CASSKMSGTRNEKLFF TGTGCCAGCAGTAAAATGTCCGGGACCCGGAATGAAAAACTGTTTTTT
NA TRBJ1-6 NA TRBV6-6 CASTRDVRDSPLHF TGTGCCAGCACCCGGGACGTCCGTGATTCACCCCTCCACTTT
NA TRBJ2-2 NA TRBV30 CAWSFTSTGELFF TGTGCCTGGAGCTTTACTAGTACCGGGGAGCTGTTTTTT
NA TRBJ2-6 NA TRBV11-2 CASSFSKRASGANVLTF TGTGCCAGCAGCTTCAGCAAAAGGGCCTCTGGGGCCAACGTCCTGACTTTC
once TRBJ2-3 NA TRBV30 CAWNPSRSTDTQYF TGTGCCTGGAACCCTAGCCGGAGCACAGATACGCAGTATTTT
NA TRBJ1-5 NA TRBV28 CASRGLKYQPQHF TGTGCCAGCAGAGGACTAAAATATCAGCCCCAGCATTTT
NA TRBJ2-7 TRBD2 TRBV29-1 CSARTSGGGEQYF TGCAGCGCGCGGACTAGCGGGGGAGGAGAGCAGTACTTC
NA TRBJ2-7 TRBD1 TRBV28 CASSSTGTGGHYEQYF TGTGCCAGCAGTTCGACAGGGACAGGGGGCCACTACGAGCAGTACTTC
NA TRBJ1-5 NA TRBV30 CAWTAAGFGNQPQHF TGTGCCTGGACAGCGGCAGGGTTTGGCAATCAGCCCCAGCATTTT
few TRBJ1-5 NA TRBV5-6 CASSFMGLNQPQHF TGTGCCAGCAGCTTCATGGGACTGAATCAGCCCCAGCATTTT
once TRBJ2-1 TRBD2 TRBV11-2 CASSPRGTSRGEQFF TGTGCCAGCAGCCCCCGGGGGACTAGTCGTGGTGAGCAGTTCTTC
NA TRBJ1-5 TRBD1 TRBV5-1 CASSPGQGPNQPQHF TGCGCCAGCAGCCCCGGACAGGGACCTAATCAGCCCCAGCATTTT
NA TRBJ2-7 NA TRBV30 CAWSVGQLYEQYF TGTGCCTGGAGTGTCGGTCAGCTCTACGAGCAGTACTTC
NA TRBJ1-5 TRBD1 TRBV7-9 CASSGGQANQPQHF TGTGCCAGCAGCGGGGGACAGGCCAATCAGCCCCAGCATTTT
once TRBJ2-2 NA TRBV19 CASSRYRDIWSTGELFF TGTGCCAGTAGCCGATACAGGGACATTTGGAGCACCGGGGAGCTGTTTTTT
NA TRBJ2-1 NA TRBV27 CASGVTVTYNEQFF TGTGCCAGCGGCGTGACCGTTACCTACAATGAGCAGTTCTTC
once TRBJ2-2 NA TRBV20-1 CSASLPAGLFF TGCAGTGCTAGTTTACCGGCTGGGCTGTTTTTT
few TRBJ2-1 NA TRBV19 CASSPSKEQFF TGTGCCAGTAGTCCTAGCAAAGAGCAGTTCTTC